The 10 T cell receptor beta chains below come from one sample, sequenced in a study of T cells in Graves' hyperthyroidism and ophthalmopathy. Regions amplified from RNA transcripts were the TCR beta CDR3 regions. RT-PCR in the first round (using the HTBI primer set) targeted the TCR CDR3. MiXCR was run by TCRdb on the multiplex PCR reads, yielding one entry per CDR3 protein. The table shows about 610,000 distinct CDR3 sequences, with about 45% occurring only once. The sequenced material came from peripheral blood or thyroid tissue (not recorded which). The receptors stem from a woman aged 18-30 years with Graves' hyperthyroidism.

At least ten counts were recorded for this clonotype. This chain links TRBV12-3 or TRBV12-4 with TRBJ2-6; no clear D gene. The germline V and J ends were trimmed by 1 base and 0 bases, with 4 bases remaining between them. CDR3 size: 15 residues. The CDR3 reads CASSLGASGANVLTF. CDR3 DNA: TGTGCCAGCAGTTTAGGGGCCTCTGGGGCCAACGTCCTGACTTTC.

V and J are TRBV29-1 and TRBJ1-6; 9 bases align to TRBD1. This CDR3 spans 12 amino acids. V shed 4 bases, J shed 10 bases, and the junction held 2 bases outside the gene matches. The germline gives CDR1 SQVTM, CDR2 ANQGSEA. CDR3 DNA: TGCAGCGTTGGGACAGGGGTCTCACCCCTCCACTTT. It encodes CSVGTGVSPLHF.

Concerning this clonotype itself: The germline gene is not matched at one end of the junction; a read error may be the cause. The rearrangement links TRBV11-2 to TRBJ1-1; tentative D call: TRBD1 (6 bases). Germline values: CDR1 SGHAT, CDR2 FQNNGV. CDR3 length: 13 amino acids. In DNA, the CDR3 is TGTGCCGGCAGTAGGGGGGTCGCCACTGAAGCTTTCTTT. Its translation is CAGSRGVATEAFF. The complete variable domain, with remaining parts taken from reference TRBV11-2 and TRBJ1-1, reads EAGVAQSPRYKIIEKRQSVAFWCNPISGHATLYWYQQILGQGPKLLIQFQNNGVVDDSQLPKDRFSAERLKGVDSTLKIQPAKLEDSAVYLCAGSRGVATEAFFGQGTRLTVV.

In regard to this clonotype: The conserved phenylalanine or tryptophan normally closing the CDR3 is absent here, so this likely arose from a read error. It is unclear where the CDR3 begins or ends on the DNA, so no DNA is shown, and the CDR3 is as TCRdb lists it. The chain is built from TRBV9 and TRBJ1-3; TRBD1 is the table's D call, not checked against the DNA. Looked up from germline, CDR1 is SGDLS and CDR2 is YYNGEE. Counting both end residues, the CDR3 totals 11 amino acids. CDR3 sequence reads: CASSVSYRSNT.

This clonotype has more than one count but fewer than ten. Compared with germline, one end of the junction differs, possibly owing to a read error. V gene TRBV5-1 combines with J gene TRBJ2-2, with D possibly TRBD2 on 5 matching bases. Germline V gene data show CDR1 as SGHRS and CDR2 as YFSETQ. The CDR3 totals 15 residues. CDR3 sequence: CASSLQIANTGELLF. DNA of the CDR3: TGCGCCAGCAGCTTGCAAATAGCGAACACCGGGGAGCTGCTTTTT.

This clonotype was found many times. The chain recombines TRBV5-1 with TRBJ2-7; TRBD1 aligns across 10 bases. The junction had 6 bases not matched to a gene; V was cut back by 6 bases and J by 0 bases. Per the germline V gene, CDR1 is SGHRS and CDR2 is YFSETQ. This CDR3 has 15 residues. CDR3 loop: CASNPGQGNSYEQYF. The CDR3 bases are TGCGCCAGCAATCCGGGACAGGGGAACTCCTACGAGCAGTACTTC.

In its sample, this clonotype was seen many times. The chain carries TRBV11-2 and TRBJ1-2; D is ambiguous. Germline CDR1 SGHAT, CDR2 FQNNGV. Trimming shortened V by 5 bases and J by 6 bases, and 13 bases separated the two germline ends. This CDR3 is 13 amino acids long. As DNA, the CDR3 is TGTGCCAGCAGCCCCGGACGGGAACATGGCTACACCTTC. It is translated as CASSPGREHGYTF.

The chain recombines TRBV29-1 with TRBJ1-2; D not resolved. V was clipped by 8 bases and J by 7 bases, with 14 bases between them. Per germline, CDR1 SQVTM and CDR2 ANQGSEA. CDR3 length: 11 residues. This chain's CDR3 is CSFGLPGGYTF. For the CDR3, the DNA is TGCAGCTTCGGTCTACCCGGTGGCTACACCTTC.

This clonotype was recorded only once. The rearrangement joins TRBV29-1 to TRBJ2-7, with D unclear. V shed 5 bases and J shed 4 bases, with 15 bases lying between them. The germline V gene encodes CDR1 SQVTM and CDR2 ANQGSEA. This CDR3 comprises 13 residues. CDR3 amino acids: CSVSGDGRYEQYF. The CDR3 nucleotides are TGCAGCGTTAGTGGTGACGGCCGGTACGAGCAGTACTTC.

This clonotype occurred many times. This chain joins TRBV5-6 and TRBJ1-4; 7 bases map to TRBD1. The CDR3 totals 16 residues. V shed 1 base and J 0 bases; nucleotides not matched to a gene: 3. Per the germline V gene, CDR1 is SGHDT and CDR2 is YYEEEE. CDR3 loop: CASSLTGQTTNEKLFF. The CDR3 bases are TGTGCCAGCAGCTTGACGGGACAGACAACTAATGAAAAACTGTTTTTT.